Each of the 26 T cell receptor beta chains below was sequenced from the same sample in a study of shared clonotypes between healthy human individuals (dated by TCRdb to 2020 to 2022). Libraries were made using the immunoSEQ multiplex PCR assay. The source is immuneACCESS, and TCRdb retained only in-frame sequences with V and J called. Part of the clones is not carried over; for the studies checked, unresolved V genes explain less than half of this, and the remainder is unexplained. Across this sample there are about 700,000 clones, with just over 90% seen only once. About 24% of the sample is taken by the ten largest. CD8 naive samples were obtained by positive selection for CCR7 among CD45RO-negative cells, yielding a CD45RA+CCR7+ population from which TemRA cells were excluded. The sequenced material came from naive CD8+ T cells sorted from blood. According to the study, the label for this sample's cell subset or site signals: CD45RA+CCR7+. Receptor source: a young man in good health.

V gene TRBV11-2 combines with J gene TRBJ2-5, with TRBD1 matching over 7 bases. The CDR3 has 14 residues. The V segment lost 1 base and the J segment 5 bases; nucleotides outside the gene matches: 4. The V gene's germline CDR1 is SGHAT and CDR2 FQNNGV. This CDR3 reads CASSLAGTVETQYF. CDR3 nucleotide sequence: TGTGCCAGCAGCTTAGCGGGGACAGTTGAGACCCAGTACTTC. The complete variable domain, with remaining parts taken from reference TRBV11-2 and TRBJ2-5, reads EAGVAQSPRYKIIEKRQSVAFWCNPISGHATLYWYQQILGQGPKLLIQFQNNGVVDDSQLPKDRFSAERLKGVDSTLKIQPAKLEDSAVYLCASSLAGTVETQYFGPGTRLLVL.

The J gene is TRBJ2-1, the V gene TRBV29-1; TRBD1 matches at 7 bases. CDR1 and CDR2 (germline): SQVTM, ANQGSEA. This CDR3 has 14 amino acids. The J segment lost 0 bases and the V segment lost 3 bases, leaving 2 bases of the junction unmatched. The CDR3 sequence: CSVEGQSSYNEQFF. For the CDR3, the DNA is TGCAGCGTTGAGGGACAGAGCTCCTACAATGAGCAGTTCTTC.

The rearrangement joins TRBV10-1 to TRBJ2-1; D is possibly TRBD2 (7 bases). Germline V gene data show CDR1 as WNHNN and CDR2 as SYGVQD (reference sequence). The ends were cut back, 5 bases at V and 0 bases at J, with 11 bases in the middle. The CDR3 length is 15 residues. DNA for the CDR3: TGCGCCAGCAGTAGGGAGGGGGGCTCCTACAATGAGCAGTTCTTC. It translates to CASSREGGSYNEQFF.

V is TRBV27 and J is TRBJ1-1, with TRBD1 identical over 10 bases. The germline V gene encodes CDR1 MNHEY and CDR2 SMNVEV (reference sequence). Losses at the gene ends were 4 bases for V and 3 bases for J; bases not matched to a gene: 2. The CDR3 has 14 residues. CDR3 sequence (DNA): TGTGCCAGCAGTTCGGGGACAGGGGACACTGAAGCTTTCTTT. Translating gives CASSSGTGDTEAFF.

V is TRBV6-5 and J is TRBJ2-1; D is perhaps TRBD2 (5 bases). Germline-derived CDR1 and CDR2 are MNHEY and SVGAGI. The V and J ends lost 6 bases and 0 bases respectively, with 12 bases between them. The CDR3 is made up of 15 amino acids. DNA of the CDR3: TGTGCCAGCAGCCGACTATCAAGCTCCTACAATGAGCAGTTCTTC. This gives the protein CASSRLSSSYNEQFF.

The J gene is TRBJ2-1, the V gene TRBV21-1; TRBD2, the D gene given by the table, was not confirmed from the DNA. TRBV21-1 counts as a pseudogene. The CDR3 is made up of 17 amino acids. The CDR3 protein is CPWGLAGPRGSYNEQFF. The CDR3 coding sequence is TGTCCCTGGGGACTAGCGGGCCCCAGAGGGTCCTACAATGAGCAGTTCTTC.

Comment on this clone: Other DNA sequences in this specimen translate into the identical CDR3. The CDR3 spells CASSLERNEQYF. DNA of the CDR3: TGTGCCAGCAGCCTGGAAAGAAACGAGCAGTACTTC. The V call is TRBV13, the J call TRBJ2-7; D uncertain. Per germline, CDR1 PRHDT and CDR2 FYEKMQ (reference sequence). V gave up 5 bases and J gave up 5 bases, with 10 bases separating them. This CDR3 has 12 residues.

The chain is built from TRBV19 and TRBJ2-1; 9 nucleotides line up with TRBD2. V was clipped by 4 bases and J by 0 bases; unmatched bases: 1. The CDR3 covers 15 residues. Germline V CDR1 and CDR2: LNHDA, SQIVND (reference sequence). CDR3 DNA sequence: TGTGCCAGTAGTAATAGCGGGAGCTCCTACAATGAGCAGTTCTTC. Encoded protein: CASSNSGSSYNEQFF.

Notes on this clone: This CDR3 is also generated by other DNA sequences in the sample. The chain carries TRBV29-1 and TRBJ2-7; 9 positions agree with TRBD1. Germline V gives CDR1 SQVTM, CDR2 ANQGSEA. This CDR3 is 13 amino acids long. V shed 1 base, J shed 2 bases, and the junction held 0 bases outside the gene matches. The CDR3 spells CSVEGTGAYEQYF. DNA for the CDR3: TGCAGCGTTGAAGGGACAGGGGCCTACGAGCAGTACTTC.

CDR3 amino acids: CASSSNRANSYNEQFF. DNA for the CDR3: TGTGCCAGCAGCTCCAACCGGGCCAACTCCTACAATGAGCAGTTCTTC. The V and J genes are TRBV11-3 and TRBJ2-1; D not certain. Germline CDR1 SGHNT, CDR2 YENEEA. The CDR3 loop spans 16 amino acids. V lost 4 bases, J lost 0 bases, and 13 bases lay in between.

The chain has TRBV7-9 and TRBJ2-5; D gene ambiguous. The CDR3 loop spans 15 amino acids. The V and J ends lost 4 bases and 4 bases respectively, with 16 bases between them. The germline V gene encodes CDR1 SEHNR and CDR2 FQNEAQ (reference sequence). CDR3 nucleotides: TGTGCCAGCAGCTCCACACGGGCCTGGGGAGAGACCCAGTACTTC. As protein: CASSSTRAWGETQYF.

The V call is TRBV29-1, the J call TRBJ2-7, with D possibly called TRBD1 or TRBD2 (5 bases each). V was trimmed by 2 bases and J by 2 bases, leaving 16 bases between them. The CDR3 consists of 15 residues. In germline, CDR1 is SQVTM, CDR2 ANQGSEA. Here the CDR3 reads CSVELMGDETYEQYF. In nucleotides, the CDR3 is TGCAGCGTTGAATTAATGGGGGACGAGACCTACGAGCAGTACTTC.

V and J are TRBV5-1 and TRBJ2-5; 7 positions agree with TRBD1. CDR3 length: 15 residues. Germline V CDR1 and CDR2: SGHRS, YFSETQ. Trimming took 3 bases from V and 0 from J; bases not matched to a gene: 5. CDR3 protein: CASSSWDSYQETQYF. CDR3 nucleotides: TGCGCCAGCAGCTCTTGGGACAGCTACCAAGAGACCCAGTACTTC.

This chain connects TRBV11-3 to TRBJ2-7; unclear D gene. The CDR3 runs to 13 residues. Germline CDR1 reads SGHNT; CDR2 reads YENEEA. V was trimmed by 4 bases and J by 4 bases, leaving 11 bases between them. Here the CDR3 reads CASSSYTQYEQYF. CDR3 sequence (DNA): TGTGCCAGCAGCTCCTACACCCAATACGAGCAGTACTTC.

The chain couples TRBV7-9 to TRBJ2-7; TRBD1 agrees at 8 bases. The CDR3 covers 13 residues. The ends lost 6 bases at V and 4 bases at J; junction bases unmatched: 5. The germline CDR1 and CDR2 sequences are SEHNR and FQNEAQ (reference sequence). CDR3 coding DNA: TGTGCCAGCAGTCGGACAGGGCCATACGAGCAGTACTTC. Translated: CASSRTGPYEQYF.

This chain links TRBV5-1 with TRBJ2-1; TRBD1 is a possible D gene (5 bases). Deletions cut 3 bases from V and 8 bases from J, with 24 bases between. CDR3 length: 17 amino acids. The germline gives CDR1 SGHRS, CDR2 YFSETQ. CDR3 coding DNA: TGCGCCAGCAGCTGGAAGTCCCAACAGGTGCGACTCGATGAGCAGTTCTTC. It yields the protein CASSWKSQQVRLDEQFF.

This chain connects TRBV2 to TRBJ2-5; 8 bases map to TRBD1. Per germline, CDR1 SNHLY and CDR2 FYNNEI. Trimming removed 4 bases from V and 2 bases from J; junction bases left unmatched: 0. This CDR3 contains 13 residues. The CDR3 sequence: CASSGQGQETQYF. The CDR3 DNA is TGTGCCAGCAGTGGACAGGGGCAAGAGACCCAGTACTTC.

This chain uses TRBV11-2 with TRBJ1-3; perhaps TRBD1 as D (5 bases). The CDR3 consists of 15 residues. Trimming took off 0 bases at V and 4 bases at J, with 10 bases between the two ends. Germline V gene lookup returns CDR1 SGHAT and CDR2 FQNNGV. This CDR3 reads CASSLEDMGGNTIYF. In DNA form, the CDR3 reads TGTGCCAGCAGCTTAGAGGACATGGGGGGAAACACCATATATTTT.

The chain employs TRBV2 and TRBJ2-1; 9 positions match TRBD2. Trimming at V came to 3 bases and at J to 10 bases, leaving 13 bases not matched to a gene. Germline V gives CDR1 SNHLY, CDR2 FYNNEI. The CDR3 contains 16 residues. CDR3 sequence reads: CASSDDSGSVWDEQFF. CDR3 in DNA: TGTGCCAGCAGTGACGATAGCGGGAGTGTTTGGGACGAGCAGTTCTTC.

The chain is built from TRBV6-5 and TRBJ1-1, with no clear D. CDR3 length: 14 residues. Trimming left V 3 bases short and J 1 base short, with 9 bases between. Per the germline V gene, CDR1 is MNHEY and CDR2 is SVGAGI. The CDR3 DNA follows: TGTGCCAGCAGTTATGGGGAAACGAACACTGAAGCTTTCTTT. The encoded protein is CASSYGETNTEAFF.

The chain joins TRBV6-6 to TRBJ2-4; tentative D call: TRBD1 (6 bases). CDR3 length: 16 amino acids. Germline CDR1 and CDR2: MNHNY and SVGAGI (reference sequence). With 6 bases removed from V and 1 base from J, the gap between germline ends came to 16 bases. The CDR3 region has the DNA TGTGCCAGCAGACCCCAGGCAGGGGAGGCCAAAAACATTCAGTACTTC. Its protein product is CASRPQAGEAKNIQYF.

J is TRBJ2-5 and V is TRBV14; D not certain. CDR1 is SGHDN and CDR2 is FVKESK in the germline V gene. Trimming pared 0 bases from V and 9 bases from J, leaving 17 bases between. CDR3 size: 15 residues. The CDR3 DNA reads as TGTGCCAGCAGCCAAGAGTCCTCAGTTTGGTTCGCCCAGTACTTC. Translating it yields CASSQESSVWFAQYF. The variable domain in full, with the rest retrieved from reference TRBV14 and TRBJ2-5, is EAGVTQFPSHSVIEKGQTVTLRCDPISGHDNLYWYRRVMGKEIKFLLHFVKESKQDESGMPNNRFLAERTGGTYSTLKVQPAELEDSGVYFCASSQESSVWFAQYFGPGTRLLVL.

This clone occurred once. The V gene is TRBV11-2, the J gene TRBJ2-7; 7 bases align to TRBD1. The germline CDR1 and CDR2 sequences are SGHAT and FQNNGV. Trimming removed 0 bases from V and 3 bases from J; junction bases left unmatched: 14. The CDR3 extends over 18 amino acids. The chain's CDR3 is CASSLDPSWGTENYEQYF. The CDR3 bases are TGTGCCAGCAGCTTAGATCCTTCGTGGGGGACAGAAAACTACGAGCAGTACTTC.

This chain connects TRBV28 to TRBJ2-7; D is unclear. The CDR3 consists of 13 residues. Germline values: CDR1 MDHEN, CDR2 SYDVKM. Trimming removed 7 bases from V and 4 bases from J, with 14 bases in between. The CDR3 DNA reads TGTGCCAGCAAGGGTATCGGTGGGTACGAGCAGTACTTC. This codes for CASKGIGGYEQYF.

The J gene is TRBJ1-2, the V gene TRBV7-2; 8 bases agree with TRBD1. The germline V gene encodes CDR1 SGHTA and CDR2 FQGNSA. This CDR3 has 16 residues. V shed 5 bases and J 4 bases; nucleotides not matched to a gene: 12. The CDR3 here is CASSPTGTGPTYGYTF. The CDR3 DNA reads as TGTGCCAGCAGCCCTACCGGGACAGGACCTACCTATGGCTACACCTTC.

The chain recombines TRBV29-1 with TRBJ2-2; D is undetermined. Looked up from germline, CDR1 is SQVTM and CDR2 is ANQGSEA. Trimming left V 3 bases short and J 5 bases short, with 16 bases between. This CDR3 has 15 residues. The CDR3 sequence is CSVEGGNPTTGELFF. The CDR3 DNA follows: TGCAGCGTTGAGGGTGGGAATCCAACAACCGGGGAGCTGTTTTTT.